This T cell receptor beta chain was obtained from a study of blood T cell repertoires in COVID-19. Study summary: Sources were T cells, B-cell-depleted T cells, or PBMCs; the material itself was cDNA or gDNA.

V gave up 3 bases and J gave up 5 bases; unmatched junction bases: 9. The CDR3 totals 16 residues. From germline, CDR1 is SGHRS and CDR2 YFSETQ. Sequenced by immunoSEQ multiplex PCR; TCRdb stores in-frame clones only, minus some. Here the sample spans over 65,000 clones, around 86% being singletons. This receptor was taken from a man between 50 and 59 years old with active or convalescent COVID-19. Source material: peripheral blood. The V call is TRBV5-1, the J call TRBJ2-1; 9 bases are a match to TRBD2. The CDR3 DNA reads TGCGCCAGCAGCTACGCTAGCGGGACCGGAAACAATGAGCAGTTCTTC. This codes for CASSYASGTGNNEQFF. Supplemented by reference TRBV5-1 and TRBJ2-1, the full variable domain reads KAGVTQTPRYLIKTRGQQVTLSCSPISGHRSVSWYQQTPGQGLQFLFEYFSETQRNKGNFPGRFSGRQFSNSRSEMNVSTLELGDSALYLCASSYASGTGNNEQFFGPGTRLTVL.